This T cell receptor (beta chain) comes out of a study of blood T cells in healthy people across ages. The wider study: Capture via template switching afforded approximately one barcoded beta molecule per two T cells.

Then a second PCR, running roughly 7 to 11 cycles, was carried out with a sample-barcoded 5' primer and a J-beta primer mix. TCRdb called the 5' RACE reads again in MiXCR, with one record for every CDR3 protein. The sample includes 630,000 or so distinct CDR3 sequences, less than 35% of them seen just once. This CDR3 is built from 13 residues. Deletions cut 3 bases from V and 6 bases from J, with 8 bases between. Sequences were obtained from blood. The receptor's source is a woman aged 80 or over in good health. The chain links TRBV12-3 or TRBV12-4 to TRBJ2-2; D ambiguous. The CDR3: CASSLWGPGELFF. Written as DNA, the CDR3 is TGTGCCAGCAGTTTGTGGGGTCCCGGGGAGCTGTTTTTT.